One and the same sample provided the 28 T cell receptor beta chains below, sequenced in a study of CD8+CD57+ T cells in acquired aplastic anemia. The patients chosen for sequencing had shown expansion of CD8+CD57+ cells (detected by flow cytometry). Using genomic DNA as the template, TCR beta VDJ and CDR3 profiling was carried out. TCRdb passed the reads through MiXCR, listing each CDR3 protein once. The profile shows about 220,000 distinct CDR3 sequences, approximately 50% of them singletons. The material sequenced was sorted CD4+, CD8+, or CD8+CD57+ T cells (not recorded which) from PBMCs. The receptors shown here come from a human donor with aplastic anemia.

This rearrangement joins TRBV2 to TRBJ1-5, with D perhaps matching TRBD1 (6 bases). V gave up 5 bases and J gave up 2 bases, with 13 bases separating them. The germline V gene encodes CDR1 SNHLY and CDR2 FYNNEI. This CDR3 spans 15 amino acids. The CDR3 region has the DNA TGTGCCAGCAGTCCGACAGGCGGGGGCAATCAGCCCCAGCATTTT. Translating it yields CASSPTGGGNQPQHF.

This clonotype occurred a few times. V and J are TRBV3-1 and TRBJ1-1, with D possibly being TRBD1 (5 bases). Germline V gives CDR1 LGHDT, CDR2 YNNKEL (reference sequence). V lost 2 bases and J 4 bases, leaving 14 bases between the germline ends. The CDR3 covers 15 residues. The CDR3 sequence: CASSQSDQRGTEAFF. CDR3 DNA: TGTGCCAGCAGCCAAAGCGATCAGAGGGGCACTGAAGCTTTCTTT.

This clonotype was picked up many times. This sequence joins TRBV7-6 and TRBJ2-2; 15 nucleotides line up with TRBD2. Germline loops: CDR1 SGHVS, CDR2 FNYEAQ. There are 16 residues in the CDR3. Trimming at V came to 5 bases and at J to 7 bases, leaving 5 bases not matched to a gene. The DNA for the CDR3 is TGTGCCAGCAGCCTCCGGACTAGCGGGAGGGTCGGGGAGCTGTTTTTT. Protein: CASSLRTSGRVGELFF.

This chain connects TRBV7-6 to TRBJ1-6; D is ambiguous. CDR3 length equals 14 residues. CDR1 is SGHVS and CDR2 is FNYEAQ in the germline V gene. Between the trimmed V and J ends, which lost 4 bases and 7 bases, there was a span of 11 bases. The CDR3 nucleotides are TGTGCCAGCAGCTCCAGTCAAGGGAATTCACCCCTCCACTTT. Translation gives CASSSSQGNSPLHF. The full variable domain, its missing parts supplied by reference TRBV7-6 and TRBJ1-6, is GAGVSQSPRYKVTKRGQDVALRCDPISGHVSLYWYRQALGQGPEFLTYFNYEAQQDKSGLPNDRFSAERPEGSISTLTIQRTEQRDSAMYRCASSSSQGNSPLHFGNGTRLTVT.

The V gene is TRBV2, the J gene TRBJ1-6, with D uncertain. V lost 8 bases, J lost 4 bases, and 15 bases lay in between. The CDR3 consists of 15 residues. The germline gives CDR1 SNHLY, CDR2 FYNNEI. The CDR3 spells CASLAAEGYNSPLHF. The CDR3 DNA reads TGTGCCAGCTTAGCGGCGGAAGGATATAATTCACCCCTCCACTTT. Full variable domain (missing parts from reference TRBV2 and TRBJ1-6): EPEVTQTPSHQVTQMGQEVILRCVPISNHLYFYWYRQILGQKVEFLVSFYNNEISEKSEIFDDQFSVERPDGSNFTLKIRSTKLEDSAMYFCASLAAEGYNSPLHFGNGTRLTVT.

This sequence joins TRBV10-3 and TRBJ1-2; maybe TRBD1 (5 bases). Germline CDR1 and CDR2: ENHRY and SYGVKD. The CDR3 is 13 amino acids. The germline V and J ends were trimmed by 2 bases and 8 bases, with 12 bases remaining between them. The CDR3 here is CAISEASGYGYTF. In nucleotides, the CDR3 is TGTGCCATCAGTGAGGCTTCAGGGTACGGCTACACCTTC.

This clonotype was picked up many times. The chain has TRBV20-1 and TRBJ1-6, with D unclear. CDR1 is DFQATT and CDR2 is SNEGSKA in the germline V gene (reference sequence). V was clipped by 4 bases and J by 5 bases, with 12 bases between them. The CDR3 has 14 amino acids. The chain's CDR3 is CSANLDYDNSPLHF. CDR3 sequence (DNA): TGCAGTGCTAATCTTGACTATGATAATTCACCCCTCCACTTT.

This clonotype has at least ten counts. The V gene is TRBV20-1, the J gene TRBJ1-1; the match to TRBD1 covers 7 bases. The germline gives CDR1 DFQATT, CDR2 SNEGSKA (reference sequence). With 0 bases clipped from V and 3 bases from J, the junction kept 1 base outside the gene matches. The length of the CDR3 is 13 residues. The CDR3 region has the DNA TGCAGTGCTAGAGAGACAGGGTACACTGAAGCTTTCTTT. Protein sequence: CSARETGYTEAFF.

The CDR3 protein is CASSPPLRPKHQPQHF. As DNA, the CDR3 is TGTGCCAGCAGTCCCCCCTTGCGTCCCAAGCATCAGCCCCAGCATTTT. V usage is TRBV28 and J usage is TRBJ1-5; D call uncertain. V lost 5 bases to trimming and J lost 5 bases, with 19 bases between them. The CDR3 is made up of 16 amino acids. The germline V gene encodes CDR1 MDHEN and CDR2 SYDVKM.

This clonotype was seen at least ten times. The CDR3 sequence is CASSLAQIEQYF. In DNA, the CDR3 is TGTGCCAGCAGTTTAGCGCAGATTGAGCAGTACTTC. The rearrangement links TRBV12-3 or TRBV12-4 to TRBJ2-7; the D is unclear. Trimming shortened V by 0 bases and J by 7 bases, and 7 bases separated the two germline ends. The CDR3 has 12 amino acids.

The CDR3 DNA reads as TGTGCCACCAGTGAGACTACTAGGGAGGAGGCCCAGTACTTC. This sequence encodes CATSETTREEAQYF. J is TRBJ2-5 and V is TRBV24-1, with a tentative D call TRBD2 (6 bases). The germline V gene has CDR1 KGHDR and CDR2 SFDVKD. The CDR3 covers 14 residues. The V and J ends lost 4 bases and 9 bases respectively, with 17 bases between them.

Comment on this clonotype: The missing conserved phenylalanine or tryptophan at the end of this CDR3 makes a read error likely. The limits of the CDR3 on the DNA are not certain, so only TCRdb's listed CDR3 is given. The J gene is TRBJ2-5, the V gene TRBV9; the DNA was not compared with TRBD2, the D call given in the table. The CDR3 region is 12 residues in length, termini included. Germline CDR1 is SGDLS and CDR2 is YYNGEE. CDR3 protein: CASSDNGREPNT.

This clonotype was seen a handful of times. The chain employs TRBV7-9 and TRBJ2-7; D could derive from TRBD1 or TRBD2 (6 bases each). The V and J ends lost 2 bases and 3 bases respectively, with 14 bases between them. CDR1 is SEHNR and CDR2 is FQNEAQ in the germline V gene (reference sequence). The CDR3 has 15 amino acids. The CDR3: CASSLSGAGHYEQYF. CDR3 nucleotide sequence: TGTGCCAGCAGCTTATCGGGGGCAGGGCACTACGAGCAGTACTTC.

The chain couples TRBV7-2 to TRBJ2-3; D might be TRBD1 (5 bases). Germline CDR1 and CDR2: SGHTA and FQGNSA. The CDR3 runs 12 residues. The V end lost 4 bases, the J end lost 6 bases, and 8 bases lay between the germline ends. The CDR3 here is CASSSHRDTQYF. CDR3 sequence (DNA): TGTGCCAGCAGCTCTCACAGGGATACGCAGTATTTT.

The V and J genes are TRBV25-1 and TRBJ2-5; perhaps D is TRBD1 or TRBD2 (5 bases each). CDR3 length equals 16 residues. With 3 bases removed from V and 0 bases from J, the gap between germline ends came to 14 bases. Looked up from germline, CDR1 is MGHDK and CDR2 is SYGVNS. CDR3: CASSDPRRDHQETQYF. CDR3 bases: TGTGCCAGCAGTGACCCCCGACGGGACCACCAAGAGACCCAGTACTTC.

The chain employs TRBV9 and TRBJ2-7, with a weak D call TRBD1 (5 bases). Germline-derived CDR1 and CDR2 are SGDLS and YYNGEE. Trimming stripped 4 bases from V and 6 bases from J, with 8 bases between. The CDR3 has 11 residues. The CDR3 nucleotides read TGTGCCAGCAGCAGCCAGGGCGAGCAGTACTTC. Translation: CASSSQGEQYF.

This clonotype has ten or more counts. The chain carries TRBV19 and TRBJ1-3; no reliable D call. V was clipped by 7 bases and J by 0 bases, with 16 bases between them. This CDR3 is 16 amino acids long. Germline CDR1 is LNHDA and CDR2 is SQIVND (reference sequence). The CDR3 nucleotides read TGTGCCAGTATTGTCAGCTCCTCGGACTCTGGAAACACCATATATTTT. It yields the protein CASIVSSSDSGNTIYF. The full variable domain, rest sourced from reference TRBV19 and TRBJ1-3, is DGGITQSPKYLFRKEGQNVTLSCEQNLNHDAMYWYRQDPGQGLRLIYYSQIVNDFQKGDIAEGYSVSREKKESFPLTVTSAQKNPTAFYLCASIVSSSDSGNTIYFGEGSWLTVV.

Turning to this clonotype: A clone one base away is much larger, so this may be a read error. As the CDR3 is not closed by the conserved phenylalanine or tryptophan, this likely results from a read error. The V and J genes are TRBV13 and TRBJ2-1, with D possibly matching TRBD1 (5 bases). Trimming removed 1 base from V and 5 bases from J, with 6 bases in between. The CDR3 loop spans 13 amino acids. The germline V gene encodes CDR1 PRHDT and CDR2 FYEKMQ (reference sequence). CDR3 DNA: TGTGCCAGCAGCTTAGAACAGGACAATGAGCAGTTCCTC. Translating it yields CASSLEQDNEQFL.

The chain recombines TRBV14 with TRBJ1-1; D gene ambiguous. The germline V and J ends were trimmed by 2 bases and 5 bases, with 6 bases remaining between them. The CDR3 sequence is 12 residues long. The germline gives CDR1 SGHDN, CDR2 FVKESK. Here the CDR3 reads CASSQTGTEAFF. The CDR3 bases are TGTGCCAGCAGCCAAACCGGGACTGAAGCTTTCTTT.

This clonotype appeared many times. The chain combines TRBV29-1 with TRBJ2-1; D not certain. V was clipped by 5 bases and J by 0 bases, with 11 bases between them. The germline V gene has CDR1 SQVTM and CDR2 ANQGSEA. CDR3 length equals 14 residues. The CDR3 region is CSVSSESSYNEQFF. CDR3 in DNA: TGCAGCGTTTCTTCCGAGAGCTCCTACAATGAGCAGTTCTTC.

This clonotype appeared a few times. This rearrangement joins TRBV12-5 to TRBJ2-1, with TRBD1 matching over 8 bases. CDR3 size: 16 residues. The J segment lost 7 bases and the V segment lost 1 base, leaving 9 bases of the junction unmatched. The germline CDR1 and CDR2 sequences are LGHNT and FRNRAP. The CDR3, as DNA: TGTGCTAGTGGTTTGGCCGGACAGGGTACAATGAATGAGCAGTTCTTC. It translates to CASGLAGQGTMNEQFF.

This clonotype has ten or more counts. This sequence joins TRBV7-6 and TRBJ1-3; D is undetermined. V was cut by 0 bases and J by 8 bases, with 17 bases left in between. The CDR3 runs to 16 residues. Per germline, CDR1 SGHVS and CDR2 FNYEAQ. This chain's CDR3 is CASSLAPGSGADTIYF. The CDR3 DNA follows: TGTGCCAGCAGCTTAGCACCGGGATCAGGAGCGGACACCATATATTTT.

The rearrangement uses TRBV7-2 and TRBJ2-7; D is possibly TRBD1 (6 bases). The CDR3 length is 12 residues. Per germline, CDR1 SGHTA and CDR2 FQGNSA. Trimming left V 2 bases short and J 7 bases short, with 9 bases between. The CDR3 here is CASSLRGKEQYF. In DNA, the CDR3 is TGTGCCAGCAGCTTAAGGGGGAAGGAGCAGTACTTC.

The chain employs TRBV7-2 and TRBJ2-1; D may correspond to TRBD1 or TRBD2 (5 bases each). Germline V lookup: CDR1 SGHTA, CDR2 FQGNSA. The V end lost 1 base, the J end lost 12 bases, and 13 bases lay between the germline ends. This CDR3 has 13 residues. The CDR3 protein is CASSLGGTLRQFF. The CDR3 DNA follows: TGTGCCAGCAGCTTAGGGGGGACCCTAAGGCAGTTCTTC.

This clonotype appeared many times. CDR3 residues: CASSLGAAMNTEAFF. The CDR3 DNA reads TGCGCCAGCAGCTTGGGGGCAGCCATGAACACTGAAGCTTTCTTT. The chain is built from TRBV5-1 and TRBJ1-1; no firm D call. This CDR3 is built from 15 residues. CDR1 and CDR2 from the germline V gene are SGHRS and YFSETQ. Trimming left V 0 bases short and J 0 bases short, with 9 bases between.

This clonotype is a singleton in its sample. A junction boundary mismatches the germline segment, possibly from a read error. The chain couples TRBV2 to TRBJ1-1; 7 nucleotides match TRBD1. The CDR3 extends over 13 amino acids. In germline, CDR1 is SNHLY, CDR2 FYNNEI. DNA of the CDR3: TGTGCCGGCAGTAACAGGGGTATGACTGAAGCTTTCTTT. Translated: CAGSNRGMTEAFF.

The chain employs TRBV7-8 and TRBJ1-6, with TRBD1 identical over 9 bases. The V gene's germline CDR1 is SGHVS and CDR2 FQNEAQ. V lost 4 bases, J lost 10 bases, and 5 bases stayed unmatched. The length of the CDR3 is 14 residues. This CDR3 reads CASSSWTGESPLHF. CDR3 DNA: TGTGCCAGCAGCTCCTGGACAGGGGAGTCACCCCTCCACTTT.

This clonotype was counted many times. The rearrangement joins TRBV7-2 to TRBJ2-1, with TRBD1 matching 7 bases. CDR1 and CDR2 (germline): SGHTA, FQGNSA. Trimming at V came to 5 bases and at J to 7 bases, leaving 14 bases not matched to a gene. This CDR3 region has 16 residues. In DNA, the CDR3 is TGTGCCAGCAGCCTAGGGGGCGGATTAGCTGGGAATGAGCAGTTCTTC. Its protein is CASSLGGGLAGNEQFF.